The 22 T cell receptor beta chains below all came from one sample that was sequenced in a study of Ad26.COV2.S vaccination and SARS-CoV-2 variants. The sample's treatment: around 19 received Ad26.COV2.S at low or high dose, single or two shots; 5 received placebo; per-sample allocation not given. Samples were taken on day 63 after the first vaccine or placebo injection. Repertoires were generated with immunoSEQ multiplex PCR, while TCRdb's copy carries only in-frame clones and drops some. Among more than 350,000 clones, 75% to 95% were seen once, and the ten largest hold roughly an eighth. The sequenced sample was peripheral blood, obtained in a trial of Ad26.COV2.S vaccine versus placebo. These receptors came from a person aged 18-60 years who received the Ad26.COV2.S COVID-19 vaccine or a placebo.

This chain uses TRBV4-2 with TRBJ2-5; 8 bases agree with TRBD1. This CDR3 contains 17 residues. Germline V lookup: CDR1 LGHNA, CDR2 YNFKEQ. Trimming at V came to 2 bases and at J to 1 base, leaving 9 bases not matched to a gene. CDR3 region: CASSQLNGQGTQETQYF. The CDR3 bases are TGTGCCAGCAGCCAACTTAACGGACAGGGCACCCAAGAGACCCAGTACTTC.

The chain combines TRBV7-9 with TRBJ1-2; D perhaps matches TRBD1 (6 bases). CDR3 length: 13 residues. Germline V CDR1 and CDR2: SEHNR, FQNEAQ (reference sequence). Trimming left V 9 bases short and J 6 bases short, with 17 bases between. The DNA for the CDR3 is TGTGCCAGTCCCCTTGGGGGGCTGGATGGCTACACCTTC. Protein: CASPLGGLDGYTF.

This chain links TRBV7-6 with TRBJ2-1, with 9 bases identical to TRBD2. Trimming took 6 bases from V and 2 from J; bases not matched to a gene: 5. Germline CDR1 SGHVS, CDR2 FNYEAQ. This CDR3 has 15 amino acids. The CDR3 coding sequence is TGTGCCAGCAGTAGACTAGCGGTACCCTACAATGAGCAGTTCTTC. Protein product: CASSRLAVPYNEQFF.

This clone was seen only once. The chain combines TRBV7-9 with TRBJ1-5; no clear D gene. Between the trimmed V and J ends, which lost 5 bases and 7 bases, there was a span of 9 bases. Per germline, CDR1 SEHNR and CDR2 FQNEAQ (reference sequence). CDR3 length equals 12 residues. In DNA form, the CDR3 reads TGTGCCAGCAGCCCGGTCGGGCAGCCCCAGCATTTT. Its translation: CASSPVGQPQHF.

This clone came up a few times. CDR3 sequence: CASSEGDPYEQYF. CDR3 nucleotides: TGTGCCAGCAGCGAAGGAGATCCCTACGAGCAGTACTTC. The gene calls are TRBV9 and TRBJ2-7; D not resolved. Germline lookup yields CDR1 SGDLS and CDR2 YYNGEE. V lost 3 bases, J lost 2 bases, and 9 bases lay in between. The CDR3 extends over 13 amino acids. Combining the CDR3 with reference TRBV9 and TRBJ2-7 gives the whole variable domain DSGVTQTPKHLITATGQRVTLRCSPRSGDLSVYWYQQSLDQGLQFLIQYYNGEERAKGNILERFSAQQFPDLHSELNLSSLELGDSALYFCASSEGDPYEQYFGPGTRLTVT.

The rearrangement links TRBV27 to TRBJ2-4; possibly TRBD1 for D (6 bases). V was shortened by 5 bases and J by 7 bases, with 12 bases between the two germline ends. The germline gives CDR1 MNHEY, CDR2 SMNVEV (reference sequence). This CDR3 contains 13 residues. The DNA for the CDR3 is TGTGCCAGCAGTAAAGGGGACATTAACATTCAGTACTTC. It codes for CASSKGDINIQYF.

This chain uses TRBV6-2 or TRBV6-3 with TRBJ1-2; a possible D gene is TRBD1 (6 bases). The CDR3 length is 12 residues. Germline lookup yields CDR1 MNHEY and CDR2 SVGEGT. Deletions cut 0 bases from V and 10 bases from J, with 9 bases between. The CDR3 sequence: CASSYSTGSYTF. The CDR3 DNA follows: TGTGCCAGCAGTTACTCCACAGGGTCCTACACCTTC.

This rearrangement joins TRBV19 to TRBJ2-7; D assignment may be TRBD1 or TRBD2 (5 bases each). In germline, CDR1 is LNHDA, CDR2 SQIVND (reference sequence). The germline V and J ends were trimmed by 6 bases and 0 bases, with 12 bases remaining between them. The CDR3 sequence is 14 residues long. Written as DNA, the CDR3 is TGTGCCAGTAGGCGGGTGGGGGACTCCTACGAGCAGTACTTC. Protein sequence: CASRRVGDSYEQYF.

V usage is TRBV27 and J usage is TRBJ2-3, with TRBD2 matching 7 bases. V was pared by 10 bases and J by 0 bases, with 13 bases of the junction left unmatched. The CDR3 covers 16 residues. Germline V CDR1 and CDR2: MNHEY, SMNVEV (reference sequence). CDR3 sequence reads: CATLPRGSGSTDTQYF. The CDR3 DNA reads TGTGCCACTCTCCCACGGGGTAGCGGGAGCACAGATACGCAGTATTTT.

V usage is TRBV4-1 and J usage is TRBJ2-2; 14 nucleotides agree with TRBD2. V shed 4 bases, J shed 3 bases, and the junction held 7 bases outside the gene matches. The CDR3 spans 18 residues. Germline V gene sequence: CDR1 MGHRA, CDR2 YSYEKL. The CDR3 spells CASSLGTSGRGDTGELFF. The CDR3 coding sequence is TGCGCCAGCAGCCTCGGGACTAGCGGGAGAGGAGACACCGGGGAGCTGTTTTTT.

This chain uses TRBV7-3 with TRBJ2-2, with D possibly matching TRBD1 (6 bases). V lost 5 bases, J lost 3 bases, and 13 bases lay in between. The CDR3 extends over 15 amino acids. CDR1 is SGHTA, CDR2 FQGTGA, per germline. This CDR3 is CASSPRGFDTGELFF. The CDR3 coding sequence is TGTGCCAGCAGCCCGAGGGGGTTTGACACCGGGGAGCTGTTTTTT.

V gene TRBV4-3 combines with J gene TRBJ2-2, with 9 bases matching TRBD2. The CDR3 runs 16 residues. The germline gives CDR1 LGHNA, CDR2 YSLEER. The V and J ends lost 0 bases and 3 bases, in that order; junction bases with no gene match: 2. CDR3 protein: CASSQELAGHTGELFF. The CDR3 nucleotides read TGCGCCAGCAGCCAAGAACTAGCGGGCCACACCGGGGAGCTGTTTTTT.

This chain connects TRBV10-3 to TRBJ1-1; TRBD1 matches at 7 bases. V lost 6 bases and J lost 5; bases outside the gene matches: 6. The germline V gene has CDR1 ENHRY and CDR2 SYGVKD. The CDR3 consists of 13 residues. The chain's CDR3 is CAISPGGVTEAFF. The DNA of the CDR3 is TGTGCCATCAGCCCAGGGGGGGTAACTGAAGCTTTCTTT.

A note on this clone: The sample carries other DNA sequences with the same CDR3. The chain carries TRBV6-2 or TRBV6-3 and TRBJ2-2; maybe TRBD2 (5 bases). Germline loops: CDR1 MNHEY, CDR2 SVGEGT. The V end was cut by 3 bases, the J end by 4 bases, with 9 bases between. The CDR3 is 14 residues long. The DNA for the CDR3 is TGTGCCAGCAGTTATAAGAGCGGCACCGGGGAGCTGTTTTTT. This gives the protein CASSYKSGTGELFF.

J is TRBJ1-5 and V is TRBV30; no clear D. Per the germline V gene, CDR1 is GTSNPN and CDR2 is SVGIG (reference sequence). The V and J ends lost 3 bases and 7 bases respectively, with 7 bases between them. This CDR3 is 11 amino acids long. CDR3 sequence: CAWSTGQPQHF. CDR3 in DNA: TGTGCCTGGAGCACCGGGCAGCCCCAGCATTTT.

The CDR3 spells CASSRAVENSPLHF. The DNA for the CDR3 is TGTGCCAGCAGCAGGGCAGTTGAGAATTCACCCCTCCACTTT. The chain joins TRBV6-5 to TRBJ1-6; D is perhaps TRBD1 (5 bases). V lost 6 bases, J lost 7 bases, and 13 bases lay in between. The CDR3 sequence is 14 residues long. The germline gives CDR1 MNHEY, CDR2 SVGAGI.

This chain links TRBV12-5 with TRBJ2-7; unclear D gene. The V end was cut by 0 bases, the J end by 3 bases, with 12 bases between. Germline values: CDR1 LGHNT, CDR2 FRNRAP. The CDR3 covers 15 residues. For the CDR3, the DNA is TGTGCTAGTGGTTTGGTAATGAGCCCCCTCTACGAGCAGTACTTC. Its translation is CASGLVMSPLYEQYF.

The CDR3 loop is CASKPGGGETQYF. The DNA for the CDR3 is TGTGCCAGTAAACCGGGGGGGGGAGAGACCCAGTACTTC. The rearrangement uses TRBV19 and TRBJ2-5; 8 nucleotides match TRBD2. V lost 7 bases to trimming and J lost 4 bases; unmatched junction nucleotides: 5. The CDR3 has 13 amino acids. CDR1 and CDR2 (germline): LNHDA, SQIVND (reference sequence).

This chain links TRBV19 with TRBJ1-5, with D hard to call. Germline loops: CDR1 LNHDA, CDR2 SQIVND (reference sequence). The CDR3 covers 15 residues. Trimming cost V 2 bases and J 0 bases, with 8 bases left between them. Here the CDR3 DNA reads TGTGCCAGTAGTATAAGTCCAGGTAGCAATCAGCCCCAGCATTTT. The encoded protein is CASSISPGSNQPQHF.

The rearrangement links TRBV13 to TRBJ2-7, with a tentative D call TRBD1 (6 bases). This CDR3 comprises 15 residues. Germline V gene lookup returns CDR1 PRHDT and CDR2 FYEKMQ (reference sequence). V was cut by 4 bases and J by 0 bases, with 13 bases left in between. The CDR3 region is CASSSRQETSYEQYF. The CDR3 DNA reads as TGTGCCAGCAGCTCCAGACAGGAGACCTCCTACGAGCAGTACTTC.

The chain is built from TRBV24-1 and TRBJ2-1, with 7 bases lining up with TRBD2. The ends lost 2 bases at V and 0 bases at J; junction bases unmatched: 12. Germline CDR1 and CDR2: KGHDR and SFDVKD. The CDR3 is 19 amino acids. The CDR3 sequence: CATSDSPSSGRSSYNEQFF. CDR3 in DNA: TGTGCCACCAGTGATTCCCCTTCTAGCGGAAGGAGCTCCTACAATGAGCAGTTCTTC.

This clone was found once. The chain couples TRBV5-1 to TRBJ1-2; perhaps TRBD1 as D (5 bases). V was shortened by 1 base and J by 0 bases, with 7 bases between the two germline ends. The CDR3 has 14 residues. The germline CDR1 and CDR2 sequences are SGHRS and YFSETQ. CDR3 DNA sequence: TGCGCCAGCAGCTTGACAGGAGCTAACTATGGCTACACCTTC. It codes for CASSLTGANYGYTF.